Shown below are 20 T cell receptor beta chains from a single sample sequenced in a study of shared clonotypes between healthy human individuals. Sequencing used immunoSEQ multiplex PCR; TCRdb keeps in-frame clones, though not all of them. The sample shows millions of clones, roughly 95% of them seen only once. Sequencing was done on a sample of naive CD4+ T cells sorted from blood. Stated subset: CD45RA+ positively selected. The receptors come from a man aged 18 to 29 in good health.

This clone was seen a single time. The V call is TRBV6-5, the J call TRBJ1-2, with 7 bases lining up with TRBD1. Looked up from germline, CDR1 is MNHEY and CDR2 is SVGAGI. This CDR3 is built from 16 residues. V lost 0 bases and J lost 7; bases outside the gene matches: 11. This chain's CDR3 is CASSYSERGGASGYTF. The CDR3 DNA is TGTGCCAGCAGTTACTCCGAGAGAGGGGGCGCATCTGGCTACACCTTC.

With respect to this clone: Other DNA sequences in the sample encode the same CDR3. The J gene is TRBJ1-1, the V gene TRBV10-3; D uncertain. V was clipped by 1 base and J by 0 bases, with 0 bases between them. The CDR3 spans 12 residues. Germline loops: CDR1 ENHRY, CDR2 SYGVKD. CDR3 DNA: TGTGCCATCAGTGAGTTGAACACTGAAGCTTTCTTT. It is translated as CAISELNTEAFF.

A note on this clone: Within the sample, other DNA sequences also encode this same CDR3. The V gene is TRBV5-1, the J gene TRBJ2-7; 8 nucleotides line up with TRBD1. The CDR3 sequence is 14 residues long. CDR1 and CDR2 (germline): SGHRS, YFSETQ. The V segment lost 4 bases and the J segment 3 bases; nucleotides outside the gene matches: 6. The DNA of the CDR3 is TGCGCCAGCAGCGCCGGGACAGGAAACTACGAGCAGTACTTC. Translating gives CASSAGTGNYEQYF.

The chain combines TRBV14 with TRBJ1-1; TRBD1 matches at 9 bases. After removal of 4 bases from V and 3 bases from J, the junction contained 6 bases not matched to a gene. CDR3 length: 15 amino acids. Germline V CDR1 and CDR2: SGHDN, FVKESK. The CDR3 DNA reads TGTGCCAGCAGCCGGGACAGGGTTGCACACACTGAAGCTTTCTTT. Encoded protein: CASSRDRVAHTEAFF.

Here the CDR3 DNA reads TGCGCCAGCAGCTTGGAAGGGGTAGTCGATGAGCAGTTCTTC. Translated, it gives CASSLEGVVDEQFF. The V and J genes are TRBV5-1 and TRBJ2-1; weak D call: TRBD1 (5 bases). The CDR3 length is 14 residues. V was shortened by 0 bases and J by 8 bases, with 12 bases between the two germline ends. Germline CDR1 reads SGHRS; CDR2 reads YFSETQ.

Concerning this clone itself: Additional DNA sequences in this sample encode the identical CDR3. The CDR3 nucleotides are TGTGCCAGCAGCTTAGCGGGAGGACCTTACAATGAGCAGTTCTTC. This encodes CASSLAGGPYNEQFF. V usage is TRBV7-2 and J usage is TRBJ2-1; tentative D call: TRBD2 (6 bases). In germline, CDR1 is SGHTA, CDR2 FQGNSA. This CDR3 has 15 amino acids. V was cut by 0 bases and J by 4 bases, with 10 bases left in between.

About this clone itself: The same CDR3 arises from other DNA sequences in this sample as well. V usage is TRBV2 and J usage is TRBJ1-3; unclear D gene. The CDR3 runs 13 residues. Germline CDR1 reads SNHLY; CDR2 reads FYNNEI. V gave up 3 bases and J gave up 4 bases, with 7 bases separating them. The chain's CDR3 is CASSEGSGNTIYF. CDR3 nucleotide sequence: TGTGCCAGCAGTGAGGGGTCCGGAAACACCATATATTTT.

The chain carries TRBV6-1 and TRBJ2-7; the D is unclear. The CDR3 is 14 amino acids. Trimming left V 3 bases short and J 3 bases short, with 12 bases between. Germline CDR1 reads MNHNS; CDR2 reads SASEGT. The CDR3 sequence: CASSDYVSGYEQYF. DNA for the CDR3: TGTGCCAGCAGTGATTATGTTTCAGGCTACGAGCAGTACTTC.

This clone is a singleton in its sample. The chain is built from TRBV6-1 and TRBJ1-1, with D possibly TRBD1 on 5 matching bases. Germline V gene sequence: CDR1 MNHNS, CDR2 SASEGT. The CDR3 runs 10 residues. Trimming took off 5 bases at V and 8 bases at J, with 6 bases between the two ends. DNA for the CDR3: TGTGCCAGCAGTCACAGGGAAGCTTTCTTT. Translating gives CASSHREAFF.

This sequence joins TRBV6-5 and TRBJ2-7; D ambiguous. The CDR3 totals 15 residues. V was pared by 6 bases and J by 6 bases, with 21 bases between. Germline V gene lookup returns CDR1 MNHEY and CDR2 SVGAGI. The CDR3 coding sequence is TGTGCCAGCAGCCCCCCCCGGGCAGGTTCGGGCGAGCAGTACTTC. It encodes CASSPPRAGSGEQYF.

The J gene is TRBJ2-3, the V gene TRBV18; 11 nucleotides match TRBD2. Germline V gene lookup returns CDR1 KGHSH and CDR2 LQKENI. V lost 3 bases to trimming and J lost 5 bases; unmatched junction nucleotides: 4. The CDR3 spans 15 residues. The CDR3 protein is CASSPTSGSEDTQYF. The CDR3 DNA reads TGTGCCAGCTCACCCACTAGCGGGAGTGAAGATACGCAGTATTTT.

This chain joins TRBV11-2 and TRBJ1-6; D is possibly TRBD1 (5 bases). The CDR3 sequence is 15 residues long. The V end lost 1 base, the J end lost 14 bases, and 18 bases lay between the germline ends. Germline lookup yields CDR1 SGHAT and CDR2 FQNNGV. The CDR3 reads CASSLGGTAGSTLHF. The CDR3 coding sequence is TGTGCCAGCAGCTTAGGTGGGACGGCAGGATCCACCCTCCACTTT. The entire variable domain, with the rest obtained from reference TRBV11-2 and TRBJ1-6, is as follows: EAGVAQSPRYKIIEKRQSVAFWCNPISGHATLYWYQQILGQGPKLLIQFQNNGVVDDSQLPKDRFSAERLKGVDSTLKIQPAKLEDSAVYLCASSLGGTAGSTLHFGNGTRLTVT.

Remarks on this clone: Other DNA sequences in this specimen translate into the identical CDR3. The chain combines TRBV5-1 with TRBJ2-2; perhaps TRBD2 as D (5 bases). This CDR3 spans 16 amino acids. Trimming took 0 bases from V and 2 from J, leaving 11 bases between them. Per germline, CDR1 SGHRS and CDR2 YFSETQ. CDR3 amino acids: CASSLVSGVNTGELFF. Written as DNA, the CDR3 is TGCGCCAGCAGCTTGGTCTCCGGGGTAAACACCGGGGAGCTGTTTTTT.

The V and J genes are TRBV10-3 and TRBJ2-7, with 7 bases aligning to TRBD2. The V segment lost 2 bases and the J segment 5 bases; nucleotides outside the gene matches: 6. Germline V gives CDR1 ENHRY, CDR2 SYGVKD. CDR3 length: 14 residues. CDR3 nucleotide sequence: TGTGCCATCAGTGAGAAATGGGAGGGAAACGAGCAGTACTTC. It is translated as CAISEKWEGNEQYF.

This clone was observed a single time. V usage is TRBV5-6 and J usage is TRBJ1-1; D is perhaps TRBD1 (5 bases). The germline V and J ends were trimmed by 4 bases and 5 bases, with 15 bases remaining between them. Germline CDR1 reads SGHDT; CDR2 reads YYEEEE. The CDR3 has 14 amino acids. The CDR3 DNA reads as TGTGCCAGCAGCCGGGACGGTGGATGGACTGAAGCTTTCTTT. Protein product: CASSRDGGWTEAFF. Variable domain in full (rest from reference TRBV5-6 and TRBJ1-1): DAGVTQSPTHLIKTRGQQVTLRCSPKSGHDTVSWYQQALGQGPQFIFQYYEEEERQRGNFPDRFSGHQFPNYSSELNVNALLLGDSALYLCASSRDGGWTEAFFGQGTRLTVV.

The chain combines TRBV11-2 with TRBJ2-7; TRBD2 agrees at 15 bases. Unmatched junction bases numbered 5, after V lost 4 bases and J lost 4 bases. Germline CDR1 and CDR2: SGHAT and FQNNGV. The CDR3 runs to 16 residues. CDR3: CASSSRTSGRVYEQYF. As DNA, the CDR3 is TGTGCCAGCAGCTCTAGGACTAGCGGGAGGGTTTACGAGCAGTACTTC.

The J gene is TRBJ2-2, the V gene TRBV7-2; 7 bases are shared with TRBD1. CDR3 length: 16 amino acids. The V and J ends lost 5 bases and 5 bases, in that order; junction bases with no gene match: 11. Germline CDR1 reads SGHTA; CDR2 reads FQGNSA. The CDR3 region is CASSRGQTASTGELFF. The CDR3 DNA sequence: TGTGCCAGCAGCCGGGGACAGACTGCTTCAACCGGGGAGCTGTTTTTT.

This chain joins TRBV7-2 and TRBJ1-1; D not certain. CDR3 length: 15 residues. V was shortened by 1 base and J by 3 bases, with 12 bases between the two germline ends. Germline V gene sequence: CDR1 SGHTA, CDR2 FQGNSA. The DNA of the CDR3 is TGTGCCAGCAGCTTAGATCCGGGCACGGACACTGAAGCTTTCTTT. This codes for CASSLDPGTDTEAFF.

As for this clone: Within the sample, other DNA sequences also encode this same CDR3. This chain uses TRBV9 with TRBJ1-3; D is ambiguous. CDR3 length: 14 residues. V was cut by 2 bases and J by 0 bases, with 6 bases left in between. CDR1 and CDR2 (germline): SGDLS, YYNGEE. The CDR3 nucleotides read TGTGCCAGCAGCGTGGAGAGCTCTGGAAACACCATATATTTT. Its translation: CASSVESSGNTIYF.

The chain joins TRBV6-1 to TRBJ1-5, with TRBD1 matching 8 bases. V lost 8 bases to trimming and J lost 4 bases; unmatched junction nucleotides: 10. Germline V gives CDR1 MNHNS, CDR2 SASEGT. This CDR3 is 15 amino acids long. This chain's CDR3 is CASGVMRTGNQPQHF. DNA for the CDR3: TGTGCCAGCGGTGTAATGAGGACAGGGAATCAGCCCCAGCATTTT.